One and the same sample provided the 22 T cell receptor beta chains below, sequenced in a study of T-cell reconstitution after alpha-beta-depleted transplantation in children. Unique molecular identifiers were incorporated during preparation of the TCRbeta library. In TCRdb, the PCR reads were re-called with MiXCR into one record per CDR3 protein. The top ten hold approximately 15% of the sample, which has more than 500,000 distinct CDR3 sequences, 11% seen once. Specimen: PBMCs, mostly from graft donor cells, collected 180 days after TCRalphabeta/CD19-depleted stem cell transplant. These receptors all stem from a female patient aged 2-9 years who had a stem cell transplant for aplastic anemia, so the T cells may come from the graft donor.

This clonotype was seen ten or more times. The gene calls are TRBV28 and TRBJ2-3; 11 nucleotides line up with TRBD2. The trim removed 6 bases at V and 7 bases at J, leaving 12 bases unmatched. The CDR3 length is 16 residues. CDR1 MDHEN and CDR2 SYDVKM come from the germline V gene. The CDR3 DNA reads TGTGCCAGCAGGAGACCTAGCGGGGGGACTTCTAATACGCAGTATTTT. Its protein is CASRRPSGGTSNTQYF.

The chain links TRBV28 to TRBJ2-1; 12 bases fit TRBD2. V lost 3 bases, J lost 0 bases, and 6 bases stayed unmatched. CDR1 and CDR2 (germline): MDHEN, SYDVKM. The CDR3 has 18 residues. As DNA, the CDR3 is TGTGCCAGCAGTTTCGGACTAGCGGGGAGGGCCTCCTACAATGAGCAGTTCTTC. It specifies CASSFGLAGRASYNEQFF.

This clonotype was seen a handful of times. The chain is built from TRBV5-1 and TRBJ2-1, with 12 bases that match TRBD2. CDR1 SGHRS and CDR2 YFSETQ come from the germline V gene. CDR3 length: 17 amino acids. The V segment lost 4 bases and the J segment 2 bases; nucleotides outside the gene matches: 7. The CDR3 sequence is CASSPTSGGGPYNEQFF. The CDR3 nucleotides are TGCGCCAGCAGCCCGACTAGCGGGGGAGGGCCCTACAATGAGCAGTTCTTC.

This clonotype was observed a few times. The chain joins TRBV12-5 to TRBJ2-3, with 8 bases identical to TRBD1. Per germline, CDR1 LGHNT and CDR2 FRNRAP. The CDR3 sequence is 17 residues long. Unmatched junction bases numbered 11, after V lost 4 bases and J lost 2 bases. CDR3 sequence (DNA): TGTGCTAGTGGTTCCCAACCGCGACAGGGGCCCACAGATACGCAGTATTTT. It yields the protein CASGSQPRQGPTDTQYF.

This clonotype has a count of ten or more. The CDR3 nucleotides are TGCAGTGCTAGATTTAGGACGGAGGGTCAGCCCCAGCATTTT. This translates into CSARFRTEGQPQHF. The chain employs TRBV20-1 and TRBJ1-5; no clear D. Trimming pared 2 bases from V and 6 bases from J, leaving 14 bases between. This CDR3 comprises 14 residues. Germline V CDR1 and CDR2: DFQATT, SNEGSKA (reference sequence).

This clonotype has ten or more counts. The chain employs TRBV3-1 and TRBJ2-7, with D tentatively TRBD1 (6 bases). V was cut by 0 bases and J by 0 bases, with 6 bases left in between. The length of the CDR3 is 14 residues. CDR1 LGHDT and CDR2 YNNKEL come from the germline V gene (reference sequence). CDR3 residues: CASSQDRGSYEQYF. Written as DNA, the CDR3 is TGTGCCAGCAGCCAAGACAGGGGCTCCTACGAGCAGTACTTC.

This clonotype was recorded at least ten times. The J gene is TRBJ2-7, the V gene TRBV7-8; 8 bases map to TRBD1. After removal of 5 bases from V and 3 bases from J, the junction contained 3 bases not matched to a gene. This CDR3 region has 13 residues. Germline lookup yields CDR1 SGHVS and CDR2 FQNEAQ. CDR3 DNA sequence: TGTGCCAGCAGCCCCGACAGGGGCTACGAGCAGTACGTC. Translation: CASSPDRGYEQYV.

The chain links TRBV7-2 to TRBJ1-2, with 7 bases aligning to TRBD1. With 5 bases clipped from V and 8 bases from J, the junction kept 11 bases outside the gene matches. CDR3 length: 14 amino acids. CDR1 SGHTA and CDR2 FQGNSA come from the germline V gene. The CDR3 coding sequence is TGTGCCAGCAGCCCACTGGCCAGGGGGGGCGGCTACACCTTC. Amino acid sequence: CASSPLARGGGYTF.

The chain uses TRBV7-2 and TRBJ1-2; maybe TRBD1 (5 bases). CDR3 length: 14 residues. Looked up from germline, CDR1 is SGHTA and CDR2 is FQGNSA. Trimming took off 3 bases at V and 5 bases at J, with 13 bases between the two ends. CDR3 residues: CASSFSGHRYGYTF. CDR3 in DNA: TGTGCCAGCAGCTTCTCTGGACACCGATATGGCTACACCTTC. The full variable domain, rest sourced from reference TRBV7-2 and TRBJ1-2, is GAGVSQSPSNKVTEKGKDVELRCDPISGHTALYWYRQSLGQGLEFLIYFQGNSAPDKSGLPSDRFSAERTGGSVSTLTIQRTQQEDSAVYLCASSFSGHRYGYTFGSGTRLTVV.

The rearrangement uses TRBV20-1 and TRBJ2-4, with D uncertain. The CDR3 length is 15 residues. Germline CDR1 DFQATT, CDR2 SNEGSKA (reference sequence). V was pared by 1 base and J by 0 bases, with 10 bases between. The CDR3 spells CSARVTALAKNIQYF. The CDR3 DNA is TGCAGTGCTAGAGTAACAGCCCTAGCCAAAAACATTCAGTACTTC.

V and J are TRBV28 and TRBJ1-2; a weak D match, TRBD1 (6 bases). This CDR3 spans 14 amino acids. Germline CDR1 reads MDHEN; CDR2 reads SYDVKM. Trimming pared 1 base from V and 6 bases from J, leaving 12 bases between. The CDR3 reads CASSLLYRDHGYTF. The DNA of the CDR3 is TGTGCCAGCAGTTTATTGTACAGGGATCATGGCTACACCTTC.

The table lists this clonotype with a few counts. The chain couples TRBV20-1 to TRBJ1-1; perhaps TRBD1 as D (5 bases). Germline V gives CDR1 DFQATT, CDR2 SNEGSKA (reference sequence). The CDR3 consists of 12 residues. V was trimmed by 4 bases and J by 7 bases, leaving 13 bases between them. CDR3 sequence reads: CSATGPRGEAFF. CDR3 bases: TGCAGTGCTACCGGGCCGAGGGGTGAAGCTTTCTTT.

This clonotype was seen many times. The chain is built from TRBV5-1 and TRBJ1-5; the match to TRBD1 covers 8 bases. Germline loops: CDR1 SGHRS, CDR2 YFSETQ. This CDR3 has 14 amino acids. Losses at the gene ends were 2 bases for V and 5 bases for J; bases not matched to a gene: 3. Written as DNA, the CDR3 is TGCGCCAGCAGCTTACGGACAGGGCATCAGCCCCAGCATTTT. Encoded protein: CASSLRTGHQPQHF.

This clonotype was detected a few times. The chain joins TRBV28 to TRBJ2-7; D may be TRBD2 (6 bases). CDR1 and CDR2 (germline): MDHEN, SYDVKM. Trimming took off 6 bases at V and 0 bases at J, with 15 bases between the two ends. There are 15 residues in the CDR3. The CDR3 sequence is CASSPTGSPSYEQYF. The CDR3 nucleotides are TGTGCCAGCAGCCCCACCGGGAGTCCCTCCTACGAGCAGTACTTC.

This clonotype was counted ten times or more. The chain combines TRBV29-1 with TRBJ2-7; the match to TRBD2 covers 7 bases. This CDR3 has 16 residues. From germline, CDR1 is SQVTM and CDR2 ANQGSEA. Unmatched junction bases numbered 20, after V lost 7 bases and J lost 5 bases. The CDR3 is CSAVERGKGSANEQYF. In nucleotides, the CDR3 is TGCAGCGCCGTAGAGCGGGGTAAGGGGTCGGCCAACGAGCAGTACTTC.

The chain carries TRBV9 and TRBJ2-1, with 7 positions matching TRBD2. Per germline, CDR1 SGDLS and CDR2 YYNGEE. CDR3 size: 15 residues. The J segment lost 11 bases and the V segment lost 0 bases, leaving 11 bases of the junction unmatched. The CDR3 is CASSVAWEGLWKQFF. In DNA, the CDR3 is TGTGCCAGCAGCGTAGCGTGGGAGGGCCTTTGGAAGCAGTTCTTC.

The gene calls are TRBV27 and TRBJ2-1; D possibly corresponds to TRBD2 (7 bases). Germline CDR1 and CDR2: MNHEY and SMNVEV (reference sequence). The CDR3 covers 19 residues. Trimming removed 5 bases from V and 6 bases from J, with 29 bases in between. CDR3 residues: CASSGGGWYVSAGGNEQFF. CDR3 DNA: TGTGCCAGCAGTGGGGGGGGCTGGTACGTGAGTGCCGGGGGCAATGAGCAGTTCTTC.

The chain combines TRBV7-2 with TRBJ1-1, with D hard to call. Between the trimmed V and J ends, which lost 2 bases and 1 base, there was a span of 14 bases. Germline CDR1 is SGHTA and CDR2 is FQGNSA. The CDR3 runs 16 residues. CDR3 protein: CASSLRARTGNTEAFF. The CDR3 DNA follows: TGTGCCAGCAGCTTACGTGCCAGGACGGGGAACACTGAAGCTTTCTTT.

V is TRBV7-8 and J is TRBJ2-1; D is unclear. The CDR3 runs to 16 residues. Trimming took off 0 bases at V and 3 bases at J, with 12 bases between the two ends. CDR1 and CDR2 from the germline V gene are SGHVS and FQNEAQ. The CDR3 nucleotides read TGTGCCAGCAGCTTAGCTCCCCCCTTGGTCTACAATGAGCAGTTCTTC. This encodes CASSLAPPLVYNEQFF. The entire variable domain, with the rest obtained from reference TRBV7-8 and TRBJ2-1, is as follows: GAGVSQSPRYKVAKRGQDVALRCDPISGHVSLFWYQQALGQGPEFLTYFQNEAQLDKSGLPSDRFFAERPEGSVSTLKIQRTQQEDSAVYLCASSLAPPLVYNEQFFGPGTRLTVL.

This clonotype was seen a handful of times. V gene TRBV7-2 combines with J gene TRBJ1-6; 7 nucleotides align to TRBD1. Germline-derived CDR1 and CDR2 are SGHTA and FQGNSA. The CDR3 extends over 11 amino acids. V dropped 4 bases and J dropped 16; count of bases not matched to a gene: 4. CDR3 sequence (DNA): TGTGCCAGCAGCTGGACAGGCCTTCTCCACTTT. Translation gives CASSWTGLLHF.

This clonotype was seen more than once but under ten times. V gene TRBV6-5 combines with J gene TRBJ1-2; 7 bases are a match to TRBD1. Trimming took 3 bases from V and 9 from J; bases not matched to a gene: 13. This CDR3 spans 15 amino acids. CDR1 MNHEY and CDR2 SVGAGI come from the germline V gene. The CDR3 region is CASSYHADRTRSYTF. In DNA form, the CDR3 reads TGTGCCAGCAGTTATCACGCGGACAGGACGAGAAGCTACACCTTC.

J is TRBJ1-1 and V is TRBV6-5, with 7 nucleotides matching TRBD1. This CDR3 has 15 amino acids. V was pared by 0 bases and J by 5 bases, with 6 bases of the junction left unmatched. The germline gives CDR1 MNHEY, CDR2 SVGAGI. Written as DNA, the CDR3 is TGTGCCAGCAGTTACTCGAACAGGGGAAGTACTGAAGCTTTCTTT. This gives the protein CASSYSNRGSTEAFF.